Included here is one T cell receptor beta chain sequence, with context. The data were obtained in a study of blood T cell repertoires in COVID-19. In the study overall: Acute and convalescent COVID-19 specimens originated in the United States, Italy and Spain. T cells, B-cell-depleted T cells, or PBMCs supplied cDNA or gDNA.

Libraries were prepared by immunoSEQ multiplex PCR; TCRdb keeps only in-frame clonotypes and omits some of them. The repertoire consists of approximately 37,000 clones, with about 91% occurring once and the leading ten covering around 6%. V gave up 3 bases and J gave up 2 bases, with 10 bases separating them. CDR1 LNHNV and CDR2 YYDKDF come from the germline V gene (reference sequence). The CDR3 runs to 14 residues. The sequence was collected from an elderly woman with acute or convalescent COVID-19. This chain connects TRBV15 to TRBJ1-1; D gene uncertain. Sequenced material: peripheral blood. The CDR3 bases are TGTGCCACCAGCAGGGCGGGGAGTAACACTGAAGCTTTCTTT. Translated, it gives CATSRAGSNTEAFF.